Sequencing of this T cell receptor (beta chain) was carried out in a study of cytomegalovirus exposure and HLA in healthy donors. General study results and limits: DRB1 had the most TCR associations and HLA-C the fewest, a later analysis found, with rates varying by HLA locus.

The PCR had 60 Vbeta and 13 Jbeta primers. Libraries were prepared by immunoSEQ multiplex PCR; TCRdb keeps only in-frame clonotypes and omits some of them. Found here are 90,000 to 130,000 clones, around 75% of them singletons; the top ten hold more than 0.7%. This clone was found a few times. Its antigen is still unknown. The germline V gene has CDR1 SGHRS and CDR2 YFSETQ. CDR3 length: 14 amino acids. Trimming at V came to 4 bases and at J to 2 bases, leaving 3 bases not matched to a gene. The chain carries TRBV5-1 and TRBJ1-2; 9 bases map to TRBD1. The source of this sequence is a woman in her 30s in good health and CMV-seronegative. The sequenced sample consisted of PBMCs. CDR3 nucleotides: TGCGCCAGCAGCCCGACAGGGGGGAACTATGGCTACACCTTC. This codes for CASSPTGGNYGYTF.